The rows below give T cell receptor beta chains drawn from one sample of a study of blood T cell repertoires in COVID-19. TCRdb keeps only in-frame clones here, not all; method: immunoSEQ multiplex PCR. The profile covers roughly 72,000 clones, with roughly 90% appearing a single time and approximately 2.5% taken by the ten largest. Input material: peripheral blood. The receptors stem from a human donor in a cohort sampled during active COVID-19. Each CDR3 is given with its conserved first and last residue. D genes are given only for firm matches. The size of a clone is reported for some rows only, either as once, few or many, or as a class for expanded clones.

CDR3 DNA,CDR3 protein,D gene,V gene,clone size,J gene
TGTGCCAGCCGATCGACAGGGCAATATACGCAGTATTTT,CASRSTGQYTQYF,TRBD1,TRBV5-8,-,TRBJ2-3
TGCGCCAGCAGCCGGGGACAGGGGAATCAGCCCCAGCATTTT,CASSRGQGNQPQHF,TRBD1,TRBV4-1,-,TRBJ1-5
TGTGCCAGCAGCGTTACAACACCCGGGGAGCTGTTTTTT,CASSVTTPGELFF,-,TRBV3-1/TRBV3-2,-,TRBJ2-2
TGTGCCAGCTCACCACTGTCCGGGACAGCCGGGGAAAATGGCTACACCTTC,CASSPLSGTAGENGYTF,TRBD1,TRBV18,-,TRBJ1-2
TGTGCCATCAGTGAACAGGGGGGGTACAATGAGCAGTTCTTC,CAISEQGGYNEQFF,-,TRBV10-3,-,TRBJ2-1
TGTGCCAGCAGTTACCTCCAGTATGCGGATGAGCAGTTCTTC,CASSYLQYADEQFF,-,TRBV6-2/TRBV6-3,-,TRBJ2-1
TGTGCCAGCAGCCAACCCCAAGCGGGAGGGCCCACAGATACGCAGTATTTT,CASSQPQAGGPTDTQYF,TRBD2,TRBV4-2,-,TRBJ2-3
TGTGCCAGCAGCTTACCAGGTCCCAGCTATGGCTACACCTTC,CASSLPGPSYGYTF,-,TRBV5-4,-,TRBJ1-2
TGTGCCAGCAGTGAATCACTAACTGGCCCGGCCAAAAACATTCAGTACTTC,CASSESLTGPAKNIQYF,-,TRBV25-1,-,TRBJ2-4
TGTGCCAGCTCACCATTACGGACTAGCCTTTCCTACAATGAGCAGTTCTTC,CASSPLRTSLSYNEQFF,TRBD2,TRBV18,-,TRBJ2-1
TGTGCCAGCTCACAGAGACTGGGTGAGCAGTTCTTC,CASSQRLGEQFF,-,TRBV18,-,TRBJ2-1
TGTGCCAGCAGCTTAGGGACAGGGGATTCCTACGAGCAGTACTTC,CASSLGTGDSYEQYF,TRBD1,TRBV11-1,-,TRBJ2-7
TGTGCCAGCAGCTCGCGGACTAGCGGGGGAATCACAGATACGCAGTATTTT,CASSSRTSGGITDTQYF,TRBD2,TRBV9,-,TRBJ2-3
TGTGCCAGCAGTTACGCCCCAGGGGGTGGAAACACCATATATTTT,CASSYAPGGGNTIYF,TRBD1,TRBV6-5,-,TRBJ1-3
TGTGCCAGCAGCTTAGGGCCCCGGGACTTAGGTAGCAATCAGCCCCAGCATTTT,CASSLGPRDLGSNQPQHF,-,TRBV7-6,-,TRBJ1-5
TGTGCCACCAGCAGGGAGGTCGTTGGGGACACTGAAGCTTTCTTT,CATSREVVGDTEAFF,-,TRBV15,-,TRBJ1-1
TGTGCCAGCTCACCACTAGCGGGGGGGACAGATACGCAGTATTTT,CASSPLAGGTDTQYF,TRBD2,TRBV18,-,TRBJ2-3
TGTGCCACCAGTGATTCCCTTGGCGCTCCTAGCGGGAGCGGTGATACGCAGTATTTT,CATSDSLGAPSGSGDTQYF,TRBD2,TRBV24-1,-,TRBJ2-3
TGCGCCAGCAGCCAAGATGGCAGGAATCAGCCCCAGCATTTT,CASSQDGRNQPQHF,-,TRBV4-1,-,TRBJ1-5
TGTGCCAGCAGTTACCGAGCGCTACGGGACACTGAAGCTTTCTTT,CASSYRALRDTEAFF,-,TRBV6-5,-,TRBJ1-1
TGCGCCAGCAGCTTGACAGGGGTGAACGAGCAGTACTTC,CASSLTGVNEQYF,TRBD1,TRBV5-1,-,TRBJ2-7
TGTGCCAGCAGCCTCCGTTACCCTAGCGGGGGGGTCACAGATACGCAGTATTTT,CASSLRYPSGGVTDTQYF,TRBD2,TRBV5-4,once,TRBJ2-3
TGCGCCAGCAGCCAGGGCGTGGGCTACGAGCAGTACTTC,CASSQGVGYEQYF,-,TRBV4-1,-,TRBJ2-7
TGTGCCAGCAGTTACTCAGCTAGCGGGGGGCCCTACGAGCAGTACTTC,CASSYSASGGPYEQYF,TRBD2,TRBV6-5,-,TRBJ2-7
TGTGCCAGCAGCCTCCGGGACAAGCCCTACGAGCAGTACTTC,CASSLRDKPYEQYF,-,TRBV7-9,-,TRBJ2-7
TGTGCCAGCAGTTTGAGGGCTAGCGGGGGGGCCTTTGAGCAGTACTTC,CASSLRASGGAFEQYF,TRBD2,TRBV7-2,-,TRBJ2-7
TGTGCCAGCAGTTCCCTTACAGGGGGCGGCAATCAGCCCCAGCATTTT,CASSSLTGGGNQPQHF,TRBD1,TRBV6-5,-,TRBJ1-5
TGTGCCAGTAGTATGAGGAACCCCAGCACAGATACGCAGTATTTT,CASSMRNPSTDTQYF,-,TRBV19,-,TRBJ2-3
TGTGCCAGTTCCCCGGCTAGCATGGGCGAGCAGTACTTC,CASSPASMGEQYF,-,TRBV19,-,TRBJ2-7
TGTGCCAGTAGTAACAGACTAGCGGGATACAATGAGCAGTTCTTC,CASSNRLAGYNEQFF,TRBD2,TRBV19,-,TRBJ2-1
TGCGCCAGCAGCCCCGGGACAGCATATAGCAATCAGCCCCAGCATTTT,CASSPGTAYSNQPQHF,TRBD1,TRBV4-1,-,TRBJ1-5
TGTGCCAGCAGCTTAGGGGGCGGTAATACCTACGAGCAGTACTTC,CASSLGGGNTYEQYF,-,TRBV7-6,-,TRBJ2-7
TGTGCCAGCAGTCCTGGACAGGGCGAACGGCCCCAGCATTTT,CASSPGQGERPQHF,TRBD1,TRBV5-5,-,TRBJ1-5
TGTGCCAGCAGCCTCAGGACCGGGAACGAGCAGTACTTC,CASSLRTGNEQYF,-,TRBV7-6,-,TRBJ2-7
TGTGCCAGCAGTGTTCTTGCGGGAACATCAGATACGCAGTATTTT,CASSVLAGTSDTQYF,-,TRBV6-2/TRBV6-3,-,TRBJ2-3
TGTGCCAGCAGCTTGGGGCATAATGAGCAGTTCTTC,CASSLGHNEQFF,-,TRBV5-6,-,TRBJ2-1
TGTGCCAGCAGCTTAACCAGGGCGGACACTGAAGCTTTCTTT,CASSLTRADTEAFF,-,TRBV7-2,-,TRBJ1-1
TGTGCCAGCAGAATCTCAGGGGGCTGGGAGACCCAGTACTTC,CASRISGGWETQYF,TRBD1,TRBV27,-,TRBJ2-5
TGTGCCAGCAGCTTAGGGGACAGGACCTACGAGCAGTACTTC,CASSLGDRTYEQYF,TRBD1,TRBV11-2,-,TRBJ2-7
TGCGCCAGCAGCCAAGATCAATCCCCGGGACTAGGGGTCTACAATGAGCAGTTCTTC,CASSQDQSPGLGVYNEQFF,TRBD2,TRBV4-3,-,TRBJ2-1
TGTGCCAGCATCGATCGGGGGTACAGTATTCAGTACTTC,CASIDRGYSIQYF,-,TRBV6-5,-,TRBJ2-4
TGTGCCAGCAGTTTAGGCAAATTCTACGAGCAGTACTTC,CASSLGKFYEQYF,-,TRBV27,-,TRBJ2-7
TGTGCCAGCAGCTTAGAGGACTCGGAAGATACGCAGTATTTT,CASSLEDSEDTQYF,-,TRBV7-2,once,TRBJ2-3
TGCGCCAGCAGCCAAGAGTCCAGCGGGGGGCTCACAGATACGCAGTATTTT,CASSQESSGGLTDTQYF,TRBD2,TRBV4-3,-,TRBJ2-3
TGTGCCAGCAGCCCCGAGGGACTCCTTAGCGAGCAGTACTTC,CASSPEGLLSEQYF,-,TRBV11-2,once,TRBJ2-7
TGTGCCAGCAGCCCCGGGACAGGGACATCGTACGAGCAGTACTTC,CASSPGTGTSYEQYF,TRBD1,TRBV5-4,-,TRBJ2-7
TGTGCCAGCAGCTTGGGACTGAGCTCCTACGAGCAGTACTTC,CASSLGLSSYEQYF,-,TRBV6-2/TRBV6-3,-,TRBJ2-7
TGCGCCAGCAGCCACCCGGGAGGGCCTTCGGGAGATACGCAGTATTTT,CASSHPGGPSGDTQYF,TRBD2,TRBV4-1,-,TRBJ2-3
TGTGCCAGTAGTTCACACCGGGACAGGCACACCTACGAGCAGTACTTC,CASSSHRDRHTYEQYF,TRBD1,TRBV19,-,TRBJ2-7
TGTGCCAGCAGCCACGGGGCAGGGGTGTACTACGAGCAGTACTTC,CASSHGAGVYYEQYF,-,TRBV14,few,TRBJ2-7
TGTGCCAGCAGCCAAGGAGACAGCAGACGTAACGAGCAGTACTTC,CASSQGDSRRNEQYF,-,TRBV3-1/TRBV3-2,-,TRBJ2-7
TGTGCCAGCAGCCCAGGGACTAGCGGGAGGGGCGGGACCCAGTACTTC,CASSPGTSGRGGTQYF,TRBD2,TRBV7-9,-,TRBJ2-5
TGTGCCAGCTCACCGGCGAAAGGCGGGGATAATGAGCAGTTCTTC,CASSPAKGGDNEQFF,-,TRBV18,-,TRBJ2-1
TGTGCCTGGAGTGTTAGGTTTTCCCGGCTAGCACCCAGCGAGCAGTACTTC,CAWSVRFSRLAPSEQYF,-,TRBV30,-,TRBJ2-7
TGTGCCAGTAGTATTTGGGCAGGGGAAGCTTTCTTT,CASSIWAGEAFF,-,TRBV19,-,TRBJ1-1